These 24 T cell receptor beta chains share one sample of origin, sequenced in a study of T cell responses to AZD1222 COVID-19 vaccine. Sequencing used immunoSEQ multiplex PCR; TCRdb keeps in-frame clones, though not all of them. The sample has 120,000 to 150,000 clones; 86% are singletons. The sample in question was peripheral blood, obtained 28 days after the second AZD1222 dose. These receptors originate from an adult who received the AZD1222 COVID-19 vaccine.

The chain carries TRBV18 and TRBJ2-5; D is ambiguous. The CDR3 extends over 13 amino acids. V gave up 4 bases and J gave up 5 bases, with 11 bases separating them. Germline V lookup: CDR1 KGHSH, CDR2 LQKENI. The chain's CDR3 is CASSLGLGETQYF. The CDR3 DNA reads TGTGCCAGCTCACTAGGCCTCGGGGAGACCCAGTACTTC.

The J gene is TRBJ1-1, the V gene TRBV30, with D perhaps TRBD1 (6 bases). The CDR3 length is 13 residues. Per germline, CDR1 GTSNPN and CDR2 SVGIG (reference sequence). The V end lost 0 bases, the J end lost 3 bases, and 8 bases lay between the germline ends. In DNA form, the CDR3 reads TGTGCCTGGAGTGTGTCAGGGGACACTGAAGCTTTCTTT. This translates into CAWSVSGDTEAFF.

The chain uses TRBV9 and TRBJ2-5; D perhaps matches TRBD1 (6 bases). Germline CDR1 reads SGDLS; CDR2 reads YYNGEE. This CDR3 has 14 residues. The ends were cut back, 5 bases at V and 5 bases at J, with 16 bases in the middle. The CDR3 spells CASSDTGFGETQYF. The CDR3 region has the DNA TGTGCCAGCAGTGACACAGGGTTTGGGGAGACCCAGTACTTC.

This rearrangement joins TRBV2 to TRBJ1-1; 7 positions match TRBD1. Germline values: CDR1 SNHLY, CDR2 FYNNEI. This CDR3 is 13 amino acids long. V lost 6 bases to trimming and J lost 7 bases; unmatched junction nucleotides: 8. The CDR3 loop reads CASSRMTGFEAFF. In DNA, the CDR3 is TGTGCCAGCAGCCGGATGACAGGGTTTGAAGCTTTCTTT. The variable domain in full, with the rest retrieved from reference TRBV2 and TRBJ1-1, is EPEVTQTPSHQVTQMGQEVILRCVPISNHLYFYWYRQILGQKVEFLVSFYNNEISEKSEIFDDQFSVERPDGSNFTLKIRSTKLEDSAMYFCASSRMTGFEAFFGQGTRLTVV.

The genes are TRBV6-5 and TRBJ1-1; D is possibly TRBD1 (5 bases). Deletions cut 5 bases from V and 1 base from J, with 11 bases between. This CDR3 is built from 14 residues. Germline V lookup: CDR1 MNHEY, CDR2 SVGAGI. CDR3 amino acids: CASSKSGWNTEAFF. The CDR3 nucleotides are TGTGCCAGCAGTAAATCAGGGTGGAACACTGAAGCTTTCTTT.

This clone has only a few counts. This chain uses TRBV6-5 with TRBJ1-4, with D unclear. Germline CDR1 and CDR2: MNHEY and SVGAGI. Trimming took 6 bases from V and 7 from J, leaving 15 bases between them. The CDR3 loop spans 14 amino acids. In DNA, the CDR3 is TGTGCCAGCAGGTACAGACCGGAGGGTGAAAAACTGTTTTTT. It translates to CASRYRPEGEKLFF.

This clone was seen only a few times. The chain links TRBV11-3 to TRBJ2-7, with a possible D match to TRBD2 (6 bases). The CDR3 has 14 amino acids. Germline lookup yields CDR1 SGHNT and CDR2 YENEEA. The ends were cut back, 5 bases at V and 2 bases at J, with 13 bases in the middle. DNA of the CDR3: TGTGCCAGCAGCCTTAGCGGAGGGACCTACGAGCAGTACTTC. Protein sequence: CASSLSGGTYEQYF.

The chain couples TRBV11-3 to TRBJ2-2; 8 nucleotides align to TRBD1. The V gene end was trimmed by 8 bases and the J gene end by 0 bases; junction bases not matched to a gene: 2. Germline V gives CDR1 SGHNT, CDR2 YENEEA. The CDR3 spans 14 residues. The CDR3 is CASQGQANTGELFF. CDR3 DNA sequence: TGTGCCAGCCAGGGACAGGCGAACACCGGGGAGCTGTTTTTT.

The chain links TRBV2 to TRBJ1-2; no definite D call. The V and J ends lost 0 bases and 7 bases respectively, with 9 bases between them. CDR1 is SNHLY, CDR2 FYNNEI, per germline. CDR3 length: 13 residues. CDR3 coding DNA: TGTGCCAGCAGTGAAGCAAAAGAGGCTGGCTACACCTTC. Translation: CASSEAKEAGYTF.

This chain uses TRBV5-1 with TRBJ1-1, with D possibly TRBD1 on 5 matching bases. V was shortened by 4 bases and J by 1 base, with 11 bases between the two germline ends. Germline CDR1 SGHRS, CDR2 YFSETQ. This CDR3 is built from 14 residues. The CDR3 sequence is CASSQQVENTEAFF. CDR3 sequence (DNA): TGCGCCAGCAGCCAACAGGTTGAGAACACTGAAGCTTTCTTT.

This chain joins TRBV2 and TRBJ1-1; 8 bases map to TRBD1. CDR3 length: 14 amino acids. Germline V gene sequence: CDR1 SNHLY, CDR2 FYNNEI. Unmatched junction bases numbered 5, after V lost 7 bases and J lost 1 base. CDR3 coding DNA: TGTGCCAGCACTGACAGGGGCAGGAACACTGAAGCTTTCTTT. As protein: CASTDRGRNTEAFF.

V is TRBV4-1 and J is TRBJ1-4, with a possible D match to TRBD1 (6 bases). CDR1 MGHRA and CDR2 YSYEKL come from the germline V gene. This CDR3 has 18 residues. With 2 bases removed from V and 8 bases from J, the gap between germline ends came to 24 bases. Here the CDR3 DNA reads TGCGCCAGCAGCCAATACCCGGGACACTTAAAGTTGTTGGAAAAACTGTTTTTT. It specifies CASSQYPGHLKLLEKLFF.

The gene calls are TRBV28 and TRBJ1-5; possible D gene TRBD1, 6 bases. The V end was cut by 0 bases, the J end by 3 bases, with 12 bases between. Germline V lookup: CDR1 MDHEN, CDR2 SYDVKM. This CDR3 region has 16 residues. The DNA of the CDR3 is TGTGCCAGCAGTTTATGGGCCGACAGGTACAATCAGCCCCAGCATTTT. It codes for CASSLWADRYNQPQHF.

The V gene is TRBV11-2, the J gene TRBJ1-4; D remains ambiguous. The CDR3 runs to 12 residues. CDR1 and CDR2 (germline): SGHAT, FQNNGV. V was cut by 1 base and J by 7 bases, with 4 bases left in between. The CDR3 here is CASSLASEKLFF. The CDR3 DNA reads as TGTGCCAGCAGCTTAGCGAGTGAAAAACTGTTTTTT.

The V call is TRBV5-1, the J call TRBJ1-2; D is possibly TRBD1 (5 bases). Trimming left V 8 bases short and J 0 bases short, with 14 bases between. Per germline, CDR1 SGHRS and CDR2 YFSETQ. The CDR3 length is 14 residues. The CDR3: CASGTGGANYGYTF. Here the CDR3 DNA reads TGCGCCAGTGGGACCGGGGGGGCTAACTATGGCTACACCTTC.

This clone was seen once. This chain uses TRBV19 with TRBJ2-5, with D possibly being TRBD2 (5 bases). Per germline, CDR1 LNHDA and CDR2 SQIVND (reference sequence). The CDR3 contains 13 residues. V was shortened by 4 bases and J by 1 base, with 7 bases between the two germline ends. The CDR3 sequence is CASSTRAQETQYF. CDR3 bases: TGTGCCAGTAGTACGCGGGCCCAAGAGACCCAGTACTTC.

This chain's CDR3 is CARKQNSPTSSGANVLTF. CDR3 DNA sequence: TGTGCCAGGAAGCAGAACTCCCCAACGAGCTCTGGGGCCAACGTCCTGACTTTC. The chain uses TRBV2 and TRBJ2-6; D is unresolved. Trimming removed 9 bases from V and 0 bases from J, with 21 bases in between. Germline V gene sequence: CDR1 SNHLY, CDR2 FYNNEI. This CDR3 spans 18 amino acids.

For this clone: Additional DNA sequences in this sample encode the identical CDR3. The V and J genes are TRBV7-9 and TRBJ2-2; D not certain. The CDR3 is made up of 12 amino acids. The germline V and J ends were trimmed by 1 base and 4 bases, with 1 base remaining between them. Germline V CDR1 and CDR2: SEHNR, FQNEAQ (reference sequence). CDR3 residues: CASSLGTGELFF. Written as DNA, the CDR3 is TGTGCCAGCAGCTTAGGCACCGGGGAGCTGTTTTTT.

This chain links TRBV27 with TRBJ2-7, with D tentatively TRBD1 (6 bases). From germline, CDR1 is MNHEY and CDR2 SMNVEV (reference sequence). The CDR3 consists of 14 residues. V lost 8 bases, J lost 7 bases, and 21 bases lay in between. CDR3 sequence (DNA): TGTGCCAGCGCCCCCCCGGGACATCTCTTAGAGCAGTACTTC. It yields the protein CASAPPGHLLEQYF.

CDR3 nucleotides: TGCGCCAGCAGCAAAAGGGGGGACTCTGGAAACACCATATATTTT. This encodes CASSKRGDSGNTIYF. V gene TRBV5-1 combines with J gene TRBJ1-3, with D possibly matching TRBD1 (6 bases). Germline values: CDR1 SGHRS, CDR2 YFSETQ. V lost 4 bases, J lost 0 bases, and 11 bases lay in between. This CDR3 contains 15 residues.

The chain uses TRBV7-2 and TRBJ2-5; D perhaps matches TRBD2 (6 bases). Germline CDR1 SGHTA, CDR2 FQGNSA. Trimming stripped 3 bases from V and 4 bases from J, with 15 bases between. The CDR3 covers 15 residues. CDR3 loop: CASSFAAGGAETQYF. CDR3 bases: TGTGCCAGCAGCTTCGCCGCAGGCGGGGCAGAGACCCAGTACTTC.

The chain employs TRBV11-2 and TRBJ1-5; 9 positions match TRBD1. The V gene end was trimmed by 5 bases and the J gene end by 5 bases; junction bases not matched to a gene: 7. The CDR3 is made up of 15 amino acids. CDR1 is SGHAT and CDR2 is FQNNGV in the germline V gene. CDR3 region: CASSRDREGYQPQHF. CDR3 nucleotides: TGTGCCAGCAGCCGGGACAGGGAAGGTTATCAGCCCCAGCATTTT.

The chain uses TRBV5-1 and TRBJ2-1; 7 positions agree with TRBD1. Germline V lookup: CDR1 SGHRS, CDR2 YFSETQ. V shed 3 bases and J 5 bases; nucleotides not matched to a gene: 8. This CDR3 is built from 15 residues. DNA for the CDR3: TGCGCCAGCAGCTCTGGGGCAGGGGGAGACAATGAGCAGTTCTTC. The encoded protein is CASSSGAGGDNEQFF.

The CDR3 nucleotides read TGTGCCAGCAGAAGCACAGATACGCAGTATTTT. Translation: CASRSTDTQYF. The V gene is TRBV6-5, the J gene TRBJ2-3; D gene ambiguous. This CDR3 spans 11 amino acids. Trimming removed 6 bases from V and 0 bases from J, with 1 base in between. Germline CDR1 is MNHEY and CDR2 is SVGAGI.